This is a list of T cell receptor beta chains from one sample in a study of PD-L1 blockade in urothelial cancer. Here immunoSEQ multiplex PCR was the method, and the copy in TCRdb shows in-frame clones only, minus some. This table has tens of thousands of clones, about four fifths appearing once. The sample consisted of PBMCs, taken around atezolizumab (anti-PD-L1) treatment. The source is a man aged 60-69 years with urothelial cancer. CDR3s include the opening cysteine and the closing phenylalanine or tryptophan. A D gene is named only where the DNA matches it firmly. Clone size, where shown, is once, few, many, or a class for clones that have expanded.

size	J	D	V	DNA	CDR3
-	TRBJ2-3	-	TRBV28	TGTGCCAGCAGTTTGGGAGCGATGTCGGTAGATACGCAGTATTTT	CASSLGAMSVDTQYF
-	TRBJ2-2	-	TRBV27	TGTGCCAGCAGTCGTTACACCGGGGAGCTGTTTTTT	CASSRYTGELFF
-	TRBJ1-2	TRBD1	TRBV2	TGTGCCAGCACCTACAGGGGGACGGGAGGCTACACCTTC	CASTYRGTGGYTF
-	TRBJ1-2	-	TRBV15	TGTGCCACCAGCAGAGCCCAGGGGTATGGCTACACCTTC	CATSRAQGYGYTF
-	TRBJ2-3	TRBD2	TRBV19	TGTGCCAGTAGTTCCAGACTAGCGGGGGGGCTGGATACGCAGTATTTT	CASSSRLAGGLDTQYF
-	TRBJ2-7	-	TRBV7-7	TGTGCCAGCAGCCCGGGACACCTCTCCTACGAGCAGTACTTC	CASSPGHLSYEQYF
-	TRBJ1-6	TRBD1	TRBV30	TGTGCCTGGGACTACAGGGGCAAGGTGGATTCACCCCTCCACTTT	CAWDYRGKVDSPLHF
-	TRBJ2-3	TRBD2	TRBV9	TGTGCCAGCAGCGTAGTGGGTAGCGGGGGGGCAGGAGATACGCAGTATTTT	CASSVVGSGGAGDTQYF
few	TRBJ1-1	-	TRBV30	TGTGCCTGGAGTTTAGGACAGCTGAACACTGAAGCTTTCTTT	CAWSLGQLNTEAFF
-	TRBJ2-2	TRBD1	TRBV5-1	TGCGCCAGCAGCCCACGACAGGGGGCGGACACCGGGGAGCTGTTTTTT	CASSPRQGADTGELFF
-	TRBJ2-1	TRBD2	TRBV5-1	TGCGCCAGCAGCCTCCTACTAGCGGGGGAGGACAATGAGCAGTTCTTC	CASSLLLAGEDNEQFF
-	TRBJ2-1	-	TRBV6-1	TGTGCCAGCAGTGAGATGTCGAGAGGTCGGGGTGAGCAGTTCTTC	CASSEMSRGRGEQFF
-	TRBJ1-1	-	TRBV6-4	TGTGCCAGCAGTGCGGAGCAGAACACTGAAGCTTTCTTT	CASSAEQNTEAFF
-	TRBJ2-1	TRBD1	TRBV5-1	TGCGCCAGCAGCTGGACAGGGGGCAATGAGCAGTTCTTC	CASSWTGGNEQFF
-	TRBJ2-2	TRBD2	TRBV5-6	TGTGCCAGCAGCTCCAGGAGGGGCGGGGGGAACACCGGGGAGCTGTTTTTT	CASSSRRGGGNTGELFF
-	TRBJ1-1	-	TRBV15	TGTGCCACCAGCAGTGATAGGAACACTGAAGCTTTCTTT	CATSSDRNTEAFF
-	TRBJ1-2	-	TRBV2	TGTGCCAGCAGTAGGCGGGAAACTCCCTATGGCTACACCTTC	CASSRRETPYGYTF
-	TRBJ2-5	TRBD2	TRBV11-2	TGTGCCAGCAGCTTAGGGGGGGGAGAGACCCAGTACTTC	CASSLGGGETQYF
few	TRBJ2-5	TRBD1	TRBV5-6	TGTGCCAGCAGCTTGATCGGGACAGGTCAAGAGACCCAGTACTTC	CASSLIGTGQETQYF
-	TRBJ2-5	-	TRBV7-8	TGTGCCAGCAGCTTAGTCGTGGGCCGGGGGCAAGAGACCCAGTACTTC	CASSLVVGRGQETQYF